These 20 T cell receptor beta chains originate from one sample sequenced in a study of blood T cell repertoires in COVID-19. Profiled with immunoSEQ multiplex PCR; TCRdb holds only in-frame clones, not every one. The sample includes 50,000 to 65,000 clones, around 87% of them seen just once. Source material: peripheral blood. Receptors were obtained from a woman older than 75 with COVID-19, enrolled during active disease.

J is TRBJ1-1 and V is TRBV15; D is unclear. Germline lookup yields CDR1 LNHNV and CDR2 YYDKDF (reference sequence). V dropped 6 bases and J dropped 1 base, with 12 bases sitting between them. The CDR3 spans 14 residues. The CDR3 DNA reads as TGTGCCACCAGGGTGAGTTCGGGGAACACTGAAGCTTTCTTT. The encoded protein is CATRVSSGNTEAFF.

The chain carries TRBV5-1 and TRBJ1-1, with D possibly being TRBD1 (5 bases). Germline assignment: CDR1 SGHRS and CDR2 YFSETQ. Trimming removed 2 bases from V and 4 bases from J, with 12 bases in between. CDR3 length: 14 residues. The CDR3 sequence: CASSFSGGSTEAFF. The CDR3 DNA is TGCGCCAGCAGCTTTTCGGGGGGATCCACTGAAGCTTTCTTT.

The chain uses TRBV19 and TRBJ2-3, with TRBD1 matching 9 bases. Germline V lookup: CDR1 LNHDA, CDR2 SQIVND (reference sequence). Germline trimming cut 5 bases from V and 3 bases from J; bases unmatched to any gene: 6. The CDR3 contains 15 residues. This CDR3 is CASSPGQGRTDTQYF. The CDR3, as DNA: TGTGCCAGTAGTCCCGGACAGGGGAGGACAGATACGCAGTATTTT.

The chain recombines TRBV5-1 with TRBJ2-3; 7 positions agree with TRBD1. Trimming at V came to 4 bases and at J to 2 bases, leaving 4 bases not matched to a gene. The CDR3 is 14 residues long. Germline V gene lookup returns CDR1 SGHRS and CDR2 YFSETQ. The CDR3 DNA is TGCGCCAGCAGCCCCGGGACAGTCACAGATACGCAGTATTTT. As protein: CASSPGTVTDTQYF.

The chain employs TRBV30 and TRBJ1-3; 8 bases agree with TRBD1. The CDR3 length is 15 residues. Germline V gene data show CDR1 as GTSNPN and CDR2 as SVGIG (reference sequence). The V segment lost 5 bases and the J segment 0 bases; nucleotides outside the gene matches: 6. The CDR3 coding sequence is TGTGCCTGGGCGCGACAGGGGAGCTCTGGAAACACCATATATTTT. The encoded protein is CAWARQGSSGNTIYF.

CDR3 nucleotides: TGTGCCAGCTCACCATATGGAGAGAACGGTGGCTACACCTTC. This gives the protein CASSPYGENGGYTF. The chain employs TRBV18 and TRBJ1-2; D gene unclear. Germline V gene lookup returns CDR1 KGHSH and CDR2 LQKENI. The ends were cut back, 2 bases at V and 7 bases at J, with 14 bases in the middle. The CDR3 sequence is 14 residues long.

CDR3 nucleotide sequence: TGTGCCTGGATTGCGGGGGGGCAAGAGACCCAGTACTTC. Translated: CAWIAGGQETQYF. The chain combines TRBV30 with TRBJ2-5, with 9 positions matching TRBD2. J lost 2 bases, V lost 4 bases, and 2 bases had no gene match. Germline assignment: CDR1 GTSNPN and CDR2 SVGIG (reference sequence). This CDR3 has 13 residues. The full variable domain, with the rest looked up from reference TRBV30 and TRBJ2-5, is SQTIHQWPATLVQPVGSPLSLECTVEGTSNPNLYWYRQAAGRGLQLLFYSVGIGQISSEVPQNLSASRPQDRQFILSSKKLLLSDSGFYLCAWIAGGQETQYFGPGTRLLVL.

This sequence joins TRBV6-5 and TRBJ2-7, with 8 bases fitting TRBD1. The CDR3 totals 15 residues. V was clipped by 2 bases and J by 1 base; unmatched bases: 4. Germline V gene lookup returns CDR1 MNHEY and CDR2 SVGAGI. CDR3: CASSYLGQGSYEQYF. Written as DNA, the CDR3 is TGTGCCAGCAGTTACCTAGGACAGGGTTCCTACGAGCAGTACTTC.

The chain employs TRBV6-5 and TRBJ2-1; TRBD1 aligns across 8 bases. CDR1 and CDR2 from the germline V gene are MNHEY and SVGAGI. The CDR3 is 14 amino acids. Losses at the gene ends were 4 bases for V and 7 bases for J; bases not matched to a gene: 6. Written as DNA, the CDR3 is TGTGCCAGCAGTTGGACAGGGCTGGGAAATGAGCAGTTCTTC. Residues: CASSWTGLGNEQFF.

The rearrangement joins TRBV2 to TRBJ2-1, with a weak D call TRBD1 (6 bases). The V gene lost 6 bases and the J gene lost 4 bases, with 16 bases spanning the gap. Germline V gene sequence: CDR1 SNHLY, CDR2 FYNNEI. This CDR3 has 15 residues. In DNA form, the CDR3 reads TGTGCCAGCAGGGCAGAACAGGGAACGTACAATGAGCAGTTCTTC. Its translation is CASRAEQGTYNEQFF.

This chain uses TRBV19 with TRBJ2-2, with TRBD1 matching 7 bases. Trimming removed 2 bases from V and 1 base from J; junction bases left unmatched: 4. CDR3 length equals 16 residues. CDR1 and CDR2 from the germline V gene are LNHDA and SQIVND (reference sequence). CDR3 sequence reads: CASSILRTGNTGELFF. DNA for the CDR3: TGTGCCAGTAGTATATTGCGGACAGGGAACACCGGGGAGCTGTTTTTT.

The chain recombines TRBV21-1 with TRBJ2-2; the tabulated D call, TRBD1, remains unverified against the DNA. TRBV21-1 has pseudogene status. The CDR3 is made up of 15 amino acids. CDR3 bases: TGTGCCAGCAGAATGGGGACAGGCCTAACCGGGGAGCTGTTTTTT. Protein: CASRMGTGLTGELFF.

The CDR3 sequence is CASSRGTGVYEQYF. The CDR3 DNA is TGTGCCAGCAGCCGCGGGACAGGGGTCTACGAGCAGTACTTC. The chain employs TRBV11-1 and TRBJ2-7; 10 nucleotides align to TRBD1. This CDR3 spans 14 amino acids. Germline CDR1 reads SGHAT; CDR2 reads FQDESV (reference sequence). V lost 5 bases, J lost 3 bases, and 4 bases stayed unmatched.

V usage is TRBV5-1 and J usage is TRBJ2-3; no definite D call. In germline, CDR1 is SGHRS, CDR2 YFSETQ. Trimming stripped 1 base from V and 2 bases from J, with 8 bases between. The CDR3 has 14 residues. CDR3: CASSLRLDTDTQYF. CDR3 in DNA: TGCGCCAGCAGCTTGCGACTTGACACAGATACGCAGTATTTT.

This clone was recorded once. The chain carries TRBV3-1 (or the pseudogene TRBV3-2) and TRBJ1-1; no firm D call. The V end was cut by 4 bases, the J end by 9 bases, with 21 bases between. Germline CDR1 reads LGHDT; CDR2 reads YNNKEL (reference sequence). The CDR3 runs 15 residues. The CDR3 bases are TGTGCCAGCAGCCCTGGGTCGGCCACGGGATGGAAAGCTTTCTTT. Its translation is CASSPGSATGWKAFF.

J is TRBJ2-2 and V is TRBV5-4; 9 bases match TRBD1. The CDR3 spans 16 residues. CDR1 is SGHNT, CDR2 YYREEE, per germline (reference sequence). The J segment lost 5 bases and the V segment lost 2 bases, leaving 7 bases of the junction unmatched. The CDR3 DNA reads as TGTGCCAGCAGCTTTGGACAGGGGCTCAGAACCGGGGAGCTGTTTTTT. It yields the protein CASSFGQGLRTGELFF.

The chain couples TRBV3-1 (or the pseudogene TRBV3-2) to TRBJ2-5; TRBD2 might be the D (5 bases). CDR1 and CDR2 (germline): LGHDT, YNNKEL (reference sequence). The CDR3 has 14 amino acids. V lost 1 base and J 7 bases, leaving 13 bases between the germline ends. The CDR3 loop is CASSQGEGSGTQYF. CDR3 DNA sequence: TGTGCCAGCAGCCAAGGAGAGGGATCCGGGACCCAGTACTTC.

The genes are TRBV19 and TRBJ1-3; 7 bases line up with TRBD1. V gave up 4 bases and J gave up 2 bases; unmatched junction bases: 2. This CDR3 has 14 residues. CDR1 and CDR2 from the germline V gene are LNHDA and SQIVND (reference sequence). CDR3 sequence (DNA): TGTGCCAGTAGTACGGGACAGACTGGAAACACCATATATTTT. Residues: CASSTGQTGNTIYF.

DNA of the CDR3: TGTGCCAGCGGGGAGGGGGGGCGAGCTAACTATGGCTACACCTTC. This translates into CASGEGGRANYGYTF. The V call is TRBV6-6, the J call TRBJ1-2; the D gene is possibly TRBD1 (6 bases). The CDR3 consists of 15 residues. Germline V lookup: CDR1 MNHNY, CDR2 SVGAGI (reference sequence). V lost 8 bases and J lost 0, with 16 bases in between.

CDR3 sequence: CASRGNRDSNQPQHF. For the CDR3, the DNA is TGTGCCAGCAGAGGGAACAGGGATAGCAATCAGCCCCAGCATTTT. The chain recombines TRBV27 with TRBJ1-5, with D perhaps TRBD1 (6 bases). Trimming pared 6 bases from V and 0 bases from J, leaving 12 bases between. The V gene's germline CDR1 is MNHEY and CDR2 SMNVEV (reference sequence). The length of the CDR3 is 15 residues.